Below are 21 T cell receptor beta chains sequenced from a single sample in a study of blood T cell repertoires in COVID-19. Clones were sequenced by immunoSEQ multiplex PCR, and TCRdb holds only the in-frame ones, with some missing. This sample has roughly 300,000 clones, with approximately 86% found just once. The sample taken for sequencing was PBMCs or T cells enriched from blood (not recorded which). The receptors derive from a woman aged 40 to 50 with acute COVID-19.

The chain employs TRBV29-1 and TRBJ1-1; weak D call: TRBD1 (5 bases). The CDR3 sequence is 13 residues long. Per the germline V gene, CDR1 is SQVTM and CDR2 is ANQGSEA. Trimming took 4 bases from V and 3 from J, leaving 12 bases between them. The DNA of the CDR3 is TGCAGCGTTGTGGCCCAGGGTTACACTGAAGCTTTCTTT. This gives the protein CSVVAQGYTEAFF. Drawing the rest from reference TRBV29-1 and TRBJ1-1, the complete variable domain is SAVISQKPSRDICQRGTSLTIQCQVDSQVTMMFWYRQQPGQSLTLIATANQGSEATYESGFVIDKFPISRPNLTFSTLTVSNMSPEDSSIYLCSVVAQGYTEAFFGQGTRLTVV.

The rearrangement joins TRBV19 to TRBJ1-5, with D perhaps matching TRBD1 (5 bases). Germline loops: CDR1 LNHDA, CDR2 SQIVND (reference sequence). The CDR3 is 15 residues long. With 9 bases removed from V and 2 bases from J, the gap between germline ends came to 17 bases. CDR3 residues: CASQKGDAGNQPQHF. The CDR3 bases are TGTGCCAGCCAAAAAGGGGATGCGGGCAATCAGCCCCAGCATTTT.

The chain recombines TRBV6-2 or TRBV6-3 with TRBJ2-7, with TRBD2 matching over 11 bases. Germline CDR1 is MNHEY and CDR2 is SVGEGT. The CDR3 covers 18 residues. J was trimmed by 0 bases and V by 2 bases; bases with no gene match: 9. This chain's CDR3 is CASSYPIGLAGRSYEQYF. In DNA, the CDR3 is TGTGCCAGCAGTTACCCAATAGGACTAGCGGGCCGCTCCTACGAGCAGTACTTC.

The chain carries TRBV24-1 and TRBJ2-5; 9 bases are a match to TRBD1. The V segment lost 5 bases and the J segment 4 bases; nucleotides outside the gene matches: 13. The germline gives CDR1 KGHDR, CDR2 SFDVKD. The length of the CDR3 is 17 residues. CDR3 bases: TGTGCCACCAGTGCCGCCACCGGGACAGGGACGCCAGAGACCCAGTACTTC. This translates into CATSAATGTGTPETQYF.

The rearrangement uses TRBV19 and TRBJ1-1, with 7 bases fitting TRBD1. The V gene end was trimmed by 4 bases and the J gene end by 8 bases; junction bases not matched to a gene: 1. Germline CDR1 reads LNHDA; CDR2 reads SQIVND (reference sequence). This CDR3 comprises 11 residues. CDR3 loop: CASSTTGEAFF. CDR3 in DNA: TGTGCCAGTAGTACGACAGGGGAAGCTTTCTTT.

The chain has TRBV7-9 and TRBJ1-1; D gene uncertain. CDR3 size: 18 residues. Germline V lookup: CDR1 SEHNR, CDR2 FQNEAQ (reference sequence). The ends were cut back, 5 bases at V and 0 bases at J, with 22 bases in the middle. This CDR3 reads CASSPPEGPTYMNTEAFF. The CDR3 coding sequence is TGTGCCAGCAGCCCCCCGGAGGGCCCCACTTACATGAACACTGAAGCTTTCTTT.

The chain is built from TRBV6-6 and TRBJ2-1; 7 bases match TRBD2. J was trimmed by 7 bases and V by 5 bases; bases with no gene match: 8. The CDR3 spans 14 residues. CDR1 MNHNY and CDR2 SVGAGI come from the germline V gene (reference sequence). In nucleotides, the CDR3 is TGTGCCAGCAGTAGGTACTCGGGACTAAATGAGCAGTTCTTC. Translating gives CASSRYSGLNEQFF.

The gene calls are TRBV24-1 and TRBJ2-3; 12 bases fit TRBD2. In germline, CDR1 is KGHDR, CDR2 SFDVKD. CDR3 length: 16 amino acids. With V trimmed by 3 bases and J by 3 bases, 3 bases remained unmatched. CDR3 sequence reads: CATSDPSGRATDTQYF. The CDR3 region has the DNA TGTGCCACCAGTGATCCTAGCGGGAGGGCAACAGATACGCAGTATTTT.

This chain connects TRBV3-1 (or the pseudogene TRBV3-2) to TRBJ1-6, with 9 bases aligning to TRBD1. V was pared by 2 bases and J by 4 bases, with 3 bases of the junction left unmatched. The CDR3 contains 16 residues. CDR1 and CDR2 from the germline V gene are LGHDT and YNNKEL (reference sequence). CDR3 DNA: TGTGCCAGCAGCCAAACGGGACAGGGATATAATTCACCCCTCCACTTT. Residues: CASSQTGQGYNSPLHF.

This chain links TRBV6-4 with TRBJ2-1; weak D call: TRBD2 (6 bases). Germline CDR1 MRHNA, CDR2 SNTAGT. The CDR3 totals 16 residues. Trimming left V 3 bases short and J 5 bases short, with 17 bases between. CDR3 protein: CASSEPMRDKNNEQFF. The CDR3 region has the DNA TGTGCCAGCAGTGAGCCTATGCGGGATAAAAACAATGAGCAGTTCTTC.

The chain is built from TRBV3-1 (or the pseudogene TRBV3-2) and TRBJ1-2; D is perhaps TRBD1 (5 bases). Germline CDR1 LGHDT, CDR2 YNNKEL (reference sequence). This CDR3 is 15 amino acids long. Trimming took off 1 base at V and 7 bases at J, with 16 bases between the two ends. The CDR3 spells CASSQGDSGYPGYTF. CDR3 bases: TGTGCCAGCAGCCAAGGGGATTCAGGGTACCCTGGCTACACCTTC.

The chain joins TRBV11-2 to TRBJ1-1; D might be TRBD1 (6 bases). This CDR3 spans 13 amino acids. The germline CDR1 and CDR2 sequences are SGHAT and FQNNGV. The germline V and J ends were trimmed by 5 bases and 4 bases, with 11 bases remaining between them. In nucleotides, the CDR3 is TGTGCCAGCAGCATAACAGGGACCACTGAAGCTTTCTTT. This translates into CASSITGTTEAFF.

This chain connects TRBV4-3 to TRBJ2-3; 14 positions match TRBD2. J lost 7 bases, V lost 5 bases, and 8 bases had no gene match. The CDR3 is 16 amino acids. Germline V lookup: CDR1 LGHNA, CDR2 YSLEER. CDR3 sequence reads: CASSDRLAGGPNTQYF. CDR3 bases: TGCGCCAGCAGCGATAGACTAGCGGGGGGGCCAAATACGCAGTATTTT.

The V gene is TRBV28, the J gene TRBJ2-5; D is perhaps TRBD1 (5 bases). Germline V lookup: CDR1 MDHEN, CDR2 SYDVKM. This CDR3 comprises 16 residues. V lost 2 bases and J lost 2, with 15 bases in between. The CDR3 spells CASSLVRQKKQETQYF. In DNA form, the CDR3 reads TGTGCCAGCAGTTTAGTCCGACAGAAAAAACAAGAGACCCAGTACTTC.

J is TRBJ1-5 and V is TRBV2; 7 nucleotides line up with TRBD1. The CDR3 sequence is 17 residues long. The trim removed 5 bases at V and 1 base at J, leaving 11 bases unmatched. Per germline, CDR1 SNHLY and CDR2 FYNNEI. CDR3 sequence: CASSLDHRGGSNQPQHF. Written as DNA, the CDR3 is TGTGCCAGCAGTTTAGACCACAGGGGTGGGAGCAATCAGCCCCAGCATTTT. Looking up the rest from reference TRBV2 and TRBJ1-5 gives the full variable domain: EPEVTQTPSHQVTQMGQEVILRCVPISNHLYFYWYRQILGQKVEFLVSFYNNEISEKSEIFDDQFSVERPDGSNFTLKIRSTKLEDSAMYFCASSLDHRGGSNQPQHFGDGTRLSIL.

The rearrangement links TRBV27 to TRBJ2-1, with a possible D match to TRBD1 (5 bases). This CDR3 comprises 11 residues. Between the trimmed V and J ends, which lost 8 bases and 9 bases, there was a span of 11 bases. From germline, CDR1 is MNHEY and CDR2 SMNVEV (reference sequence). CDR3 coding DNA: TGTGCCAGCGGCTGGGGCAGTGAGCAGTTCTTC. Its translation: CASGWGSEQFF.

The chain employs TRBV19 and TRBJ1-2; D is uncertain. From germline, CDR1 is LNHDA and CDR2 SQIVND (reference sequence). Trimming stripped 6 bases from V and 11 bases from J, with 19 bases between. The CDR3 is 13 residues long. The CDR3 reads CASSPGMESGYTF. In nucleotides, the CDR3 is TGTGCCAGTAGCCCCGGGATGGAAAGTGGGTACACCTTC.

The chain couples TRBV7-3 to TRBJ2-1; 14 bases align to TRBD2. Germline trimming cut 5 bases from V and 11 bases from J; bases unmatched to any gene: 5. The CDR3 extends over 14 amino acids. CDR1 SGHTA and CDR2 FQGTGA come from the germline V gene. CDR3 residues: CASSGGTSGGQQFF. The CDR3 bases are TGTGCCAGCAGCGGAGGGACTAGCGGGGGCCAGCAGTTCTTC.

This rearrangement joins TRBV7-2 to TRBJ1-2, with D unresolved. This CDR3 spans 12 amino acids. The V gene's germline CDR1 is SGHTA and CDR2 FQGNSA. Trimming removed 5 bases from V and 7 bases from J, with 11 bases in between. The chain's CDR3 is CASSPGLIGYTF. For the CDR3, the DNA is TGTGCCAGCAGCCCAGGCCTGATTGGCTACACCTTC.

The chain recombines TRBV28 with TRBJ2-2; D not certain. V gave up 3 bases and J gave up 1 base, with 9 bases separating them. This CDR3 contains 15 residues. CDR1 and CDR2 (germline): MDHEN, SYDVKM. The CDR3 DNA reads as TGTGCCAGCAGTTTTAGCCTAATGAACACCGGGGAGCTGTTTTTT. It encodes CASSFSLMNTGELFF.

The chain has TRBV4-1 and TRBJ1-5, with no clear D. This CDR3 region has 15 residues. Germline CDR1 is MGHRA and CDR2 is YSYEKL. V was shortened by 0 bases and J by 2 bases, with 8 bases between the two germline ends. CDR3 amino acids: CASSQERVGNQPQHF. Written as DNA, the CDR3 is TGCGCCAGCAGCCAAGAACGGGTGGGCAATCAGCCCCAGCATTTT.